This entry lists 30 T cell receptor beta chains sequenced from one sample in a study of T cells in Graves' hyperthyroidism and ophthalmopathy. Authors of the study amplified TCR beta CDR3 regions from RNA transcripts. First-round RT-PCR of the TCR CDR3 relied on the HTBI primer set. TCRdb passed the multiplex PCR reads through MiXCR, listing each CDR3 protein once. Of hundreds of thousands of distinct CDR3 sequences listed, less than 20% are singletons. Sequences were obtained from blood. The source of these receptors is a man aged 40-55 years with Graves' ophthalmopathy.

The chain uses TRBV28 and TRBJ1-6; the D is unclear. The CDR3 contains 15 residues. Germline V CDR1 and CDR2: MDHEN, SYDVKM. Trimming pared 6 bases from V and 6 bases from J, leaving 15 bases between. The CDR3 nucleotides read TGTGCCAGCAGGGGAATGACGTTGACTAATTCACCCCTCCACTTT. Its translation is CASRGMTLTNSPLHF.

This chain links TRBV7-9 with TRBJ2-1, with TRBD2 identical over 12 bases. This CDR3 contains 16 residues. Germline V gene lookup returns CDR1 SEHNR and CDR2 FQNEAQ (reference sequence). The J segment lost 2 bases and the V segment lost 3 bases, leaving 2 bases of the junction unmatched. The DNA of the CDR3 is TGTGCCAGCAGCTTTCGGACTAGCGGGGCCTACAATGAGCAGTTCTTC. It yields the protein CASSFRTSGAYNEQFF.

This clonotype was counted at least ten times. V is TRBV7-9 and J is TRBJ1-1; D possibly corresponds to TRBD1 (5 bases). The CDR3 covers 17 residues. The germline V gene has CDR1 SEHNR and CDR2 FQNEAQ (reference sequence). V shed 7 bases and J shed 0 bases, with 21 bases lying between them. The chain's CDR3 is CASKLRDGPLMNTEAFF. CDR3 coding DNA: TGTGCCAGCAAGCTCCGGGACGGCCCTCTCATGAACACTGAAGCTTTCTTT.

This clonotype showed up many times. The V and J genes are TRBV20-1 and TRBJ2-1, with D unclear. The CDR3 totals 15 residues. Trimming removed 2 bases at V and 7 bases at J, with 18 bases between. Looked up from germline, CDR1 is DFQATT and CDR2 is SNEGSKA (reference sequence). The CDR3 here is CSARSLRLGLNEQFF. The CDR3 coding sequence is TGCAGTGCTAGATCCCTTAGGTTAGGGTTAAATGAGCAGTTCTTC.

The sample holds a few counts of this clonotype. This chain uses TRBV15 with TRBJ1-2, with D uncertain. CDR3 length equals 15 residues. Germline CDR1 reads LNHNV; CDR2 reads YYDKDF (reference sequence). Trimming stripped 0 bases from V and 3 bases from J, with 11 bases between. CDR3 sequence (DNA): TGTGCCACCAGCAGAGATTCGGCAGGAGACTATGGCTACACCTTC. Translating it yields CATSRDSAGDYGYTF.

V is TRBV10-3 and J is TRBJ2-1, with 15 bases identical to TRBD2. The CDR3 has 19 amino acids. Trimming at V came to 5 bases and at J to 0 bases, leaving 8 bases not matched to a gene. Germline V gene sequence: CDR1 ENHRY, CDR2 SYGVKD. CDR3 DNA sequence: TGTGCCATCAGTACCGGGACTAGCGGGGGGATTAGCTCCTACAATGAGCAGTTCTTC. Amino acids: CAISTGTSGGISSYNEQFF.

This clonotype was recorded at least ten times. The CDR3 sequence: CASTSPEGYEQFF. CDR3 nucleotide sequence: TGTGCCAGCACTAGCCCGGAGGGGTATGAGCAGTTCTTC. The chain links TRBV27 to TRBJ2-1, with D tentatively TRBD2 (6 bases). CDR1 is MNHEY and CDR2 is SMNVEV in the germline V gene (reference sequence). With 7 bases removed from V and 8 bases from J, the gap between germline ends came to 15 bases. The CDR3 runs 13 residues.

There are many counts of this clonotype. The V gene is TRBV7-2, the J gene TRBJ2-1; no definite D call. Trimming stripped 3 bases from V and 1 base from J, with 10 bases between. The germline V gene encodes CDR1 SGHTA and CDR2 FQGNSA. This CDR3 has 15 residues. The CDR3 nucleotides read TGTGCCAGCAGCTTGTACAGTATTTCCTACAATGAGCAGTTCTTC. This gives the protein CASSLYSISYNEQFF.

Details on this clonotype: Sequence at one end of the junction differs from germline and may be a read error. V and J are TRBV28 and TRBJ1-2; the D is unclear. This CDR3 has 11 residues. Per germline, CDR1 MDHEN and CDR2 SYDVKM. The CDR3 sequence: CAGSALRGYTF. The CDR3 nucleotides are TGTGCCGGCAGCGCTCTAAGAGGCTACACCTTC.

The rearrangement links TRBV4-3 to TRBJ2-1, with TRBD2 matching 10 bases. The V gene's germline CDR1 is LGHNA and CDR2 YSLEER. CDR3 size: 18 residues. V shed 0 bases, J shed 9 bases, and the junction held 14 bases outside the gene matches. Here the CDR3 DNA reads TGCGCCAGCAGCCAAGATAGCCCCTTAGCGGGAGGTACGGGTGAGCAGTTCTTC. This encodes CASSQDSPLAGGTGEQFF.

This clonotype turned up a few times. This chain joins TRBV3-1 and TRBJ2-5; 12 nucleotides agree with TRBD2. V lost 5 bases to trimming and J lost 5 bases; unmatched junction nucleotides: 12. Germline-derived CDR1 and CDR2 are LGHDT and YNNKEL (reference sequence). The CDR3 extends over 17 amino acids. The chain's CDR3 is CASSTGTSGSIEETQYF. CDR3 sequence (DNA): TGTGCCAGCAGCACCGGGACTAGCGGGTCCATCGAGGAGACCCAGTACTTC.

This sequence joins TRBV11-2 and TRBJ2-1; 14 bases fit TRBD2. J was trimmed by 6 bases and V by 8 bases; bases with no gene match: 21. The germline V gene encodes CDR1 SGHAT and CDR2 FQNNGV. The CDR3 length is 20 residues. The DNA for the CDR3 is TGTGCCAGCGGATACCCCCCTACCGGGACTAGCGGGAGTCTGGGCAATGAGCAGTTCTTC. Translation gives CASGYPPTGTSGSLGNEQFF. The complete variable domain, with remaining parts taken from reference TRBV11-2 and TRBJ2-1, reads EAGVAQSPRYKIIEKRQSVAFWCNPISGHATLYWYQQILGQGPKLLIQFQNNGVVDDSQLPKDRFSAERLKGVDSTLKIQPAKLEDSAVYLCASGYPPTGTSGSLGNEQFFGPGTRLTVL.

This clonotype was detected many times. This chain links TRBV18 with TRBJ2-7, with 7 bases aligning to TRBD1. The CDR3 is made up of 13 amino acids. Trimming cost V 3 bases and J 3 bases; bases outside gene matches: 2. From germline, CDR1 is KGHSH and CDR2 LQKENI. The DNA of the CDR3 is TGTGCCAGCTCACCCGGGACAGACTACGAGCAGTACTTC. Translated: CASSPGTDYEQYF.

In this sample, this clonotype turned up a few times. The rearrangement links TRBV9 to TRBJ2-3; D is unclear. V lost 4 bases to trimming and J lost 2 bases, with 11 bases between them. Germline CDR1 and CDR2: SGDLS and YYNGEE. The CDR3 has 14 residues. The CDR3 DNA reads TGTGCCAGCAGCCAGAAAGCGTCCACAGATACGCAGTATTTT. Protein product: CASSQKASTDTQYF.

In its sample, this clonotype was seen a few times. The chain joins TRBV20-1 to TRBJ2-5, with TRBD2 as a possible D gene (5 bases). Germline CDR1 and CDR2: DFQATT and SNEGSKA (reference sequence). This CDR3 has 13 residues. V gave up 1 base and J gave up 5 bases, with 11 bases separating them. The chain's CDR3 is CSARVVAWETQYF. CDR3 nucleotide sequence: TGCAGTGCTAGAGTGGTAGCGTGGGAGACCCAGTACTTC.

A remark on this clonotype: A much more abundant neighbour one base away suggests this may be a read error. This is likely a read error, given that the CDR3 carries no conserved phenylalanine or tryptophan at its end. V is TRBV6-1 and J is TRBJ2-5; TRBD1 agrees at 8 bases. This CDR3 has 14 residues. V trimming: 6 bases; J trimming: 4 bases; junction bases outside the gene matches: 7. Per germline, CDR1 MNHNS and CDR2 SASEGT. The CDR3 is CASSGSGTGETQYS. The CDR3 DNA reads as TGTGCCAGCAGCGGTTCCGGGACAGGAGAGACCCAGTACTCC.

This clonotype was seen only a few times. The chain joins TRBV5-8 to TRBJ2-5; D is perhaps TRBD2 (5 bases). Germline V lookup: CDR1 SGHTS, CDR2 YDEGEE. V was clipped by 2 bases and J by 2 bases, with 16 bases between them. The CDR3 sequence is 16 residues long. The DNA of the CDR3 is TGTGCCAGCAGCTTAGGAACCGGGGATCGGCAAGAGACCCAGTACTTC. This encodes CASSLGTGDRQETQYF.

A few counts support this clonotype. This chain uses TRBV3-1 with TRBJ1-5, with D tentatively TRBD1 (6 bases). Germline CDR1 is LGHDT and CDR2 is YNNKEL (reference sequence). This CDR3 spans 12 amino acids. Trimming removed 6 bases from V and 11 bases from J, with 14 bases in between. The CDR3 region has the DNA TGTGCCAGCAGTATGGCAGGGGCAGCCCAGCATTTT. Amino acid sequence: CASSMAGAAQHF.

This clonotype has a count of ten or more. The chain couples TRBV27 to TRBJ2-3; D is perhaps TRBD1 or TRBD2 (5 bases each). This CDR3 is built from 14 residues. Between the trimmed V and J ends, which lost 6 bases and 7 bases, there was a span of 17 bases. Per the germline V gene, CDR1 is MNHEY and CDR2 is SMNVEV (reference sequence). The CDR3 DNA is TGTGCCAGCAGATTGGGACCAGTAATTAATACGCAGTATTTT. This translates into CASRLGPVINTQYF.

This clonotype showed up many times. J is TRBJ2-3 and V is TRBV30; 10 bases agree with TRBD2. This CDR3 contains 14 residues. Germline V CDR1 and CDR2: GTSNPN, SVGIG (reference sequence). The ends lost 1 base at V and 6 bases at J; junction bases unmatched: 4. This chain's CDR3 is CAWSASGSGDTQYF. DNA of the CDR3: TGTGCCTGGAGTGCTAGCGGGAGCGGGGATACGCAGTATTTT.

The J gene is TRBJ2-5, the V gene TRBV24-1; 9 positions match TRBD1. V shed 3 bases, J shed 5 bases, and the junction held 6 bases outside the gene matches. CDR3 size: 15 residues. Germline lookup yields CDR1 KGHDR and CDR2 SFDVKD. CDR3 DNA sequence: TGTGCCACCAGTGATCAAAGACAGGGGGGTGAGACCCAGTACTTC. This gives the protein CATSDQRQGGETQYF.

Only a few counts were recorded for this clonotype. The gene calls are TRBV7-8 and TRBJ1-3; D is unclear. Deletions cut 2 bases from V and 0 bases from J, with 8 bases between. Germline V lookup: CDR1 SGHVS, CDR2 FQNEAQ. The CDR3 contains 15 residues. CDR3 protein: CASSLRVGSGNTIYF. The DNA for the CDR3 is TGTGCCAGCAGCTTACGAGTAGGCTCTGGAAACACCATATATTTT. Using reference TRBV7-8 and TRBJ1-3 for the parts outside the CDR3, the full variable domain is GAGVSQSPRYKVAKRGQDVALRCDPISGHVSLFWYQQALGQGPEFLTYFQNEAQLDKSGLPSDRFFAERPEGSVSTLKIQRTQQEDSAVYLCASSLRVGSGNTIYFGEGSWLTVV.

There are a few counts of this clonotype. The rearrangement links TRBV6-1 to TRBJ2-3, with TRBD2 as a possible D gene (6 bases). Germline V gene lookup returns CDR1 MNHNS and CDR2 SASEGT. The CDR3 spans 13 residues. Trimming took off 6 bases at V and 3 bases at J, with 10 bases between the two ends. Here the CDR3 reads CASSGSLTDTQYF. The CDR3 coding sequence is TGTGCCAGCAGCGGGAGTTTGACAGATACGCAGTATTTT.

This clonotype was recorded a few times. This chain uses TRBV9 with TRBJ1-1; D is ambiguous. V was trimmed by 0 bases and J by 7 bases, leaving 10 bases between them. The CDR3 covers 13 residues. The germline V gene encodes CDR1 SGDLS and CDR2 YYNGEE. CDR3 sequence: CASSVAGVNEAFF. Written as DNA, the CDR3 is TGTGCCAGCAGCGTAGCTGGGGTTAATGAAGCTTTCTTT. Full variable domain (remainder filled in from reference TRBV9 and TRBJ1-1): DSGVTQTPKHLITATGQRVTLRCSPRSGDLSVYWYQQSLDQGLQFLIQYYNGEERAKGNILERFSAQQFPDLHSELNLSSLELGDSALYFCASSVAGVNEAFFGQGTRLTVV.

This clonotype was counted only a few times. The chain is built from TRBV6-1 and TRBJ2-7; a possible D gene is TRBD2 (5 bases). Looked up from germline, CDR1 is MNHNS and CDR2 is SASEGT. Trimming cost V 0 bases and J 1 base, with 10 bases left between them. The CDR3 covers 15 residues. CDR3 in amino acids: CASSEASASSYEQYF. In DNA form, the CDR3 reads TGTGCCAGCAGTGAAGCTAGCGCCTCATCCTACGAGCAGTACTTC.

This clonotype came up a few times. A read error may be the cause here, since a much bigger clone is one base away. The V gene is TRBV28, the J gene TRBJ1-5; possibly TRBD1 for D (5 bases). Per the germline V gene, CDR1 is MDHEN and CDR2 is SYDVKM. This CDR3 spans 16 amino acids. CDR3 coding DNA: TGTGCCAGCAGTTTAGGCGGACACAATAGCAATCGGCCCCAGCATTTT. It yields the protein CASSLGGHNSNRPQHF.

With regard to this clonotype: Mismatch with germline at one junction end may stem from a read error. This chain uses TRBV7-9 with TRBJ1-1; the D gene is possibly TRBD1 (5 bases). CDR1 and CDR2 from the germline V gene are SEHNR and FQNEAQ (reference sequence). The CDR3 length is 13 residues. The CDR3 coding sequence is TGTGTCAGCAGCCCCTCAGGGCTCACTGAAGCTTTCTTT. Translated: CVSSPSGLTEAFF. The variable domain in full, completed from reference TRBV7-9 and TRBJ1-1, reads DTGVSQNPRHKITKRGQNVTFRCDPISEHNRLYWYRQTLGQGPEFLTYFQNEAQLEKSRLLSDRFSAERPKGSFSTLEIQRTEQGDSAMYLCVSSPSGLTEAFFGQGTRLTVV.

This clonotype was seen only a few times. The chain uses TRBV7-2 and TRBJ1-5, with a weak D call TRBD1 (5 bases). Germline CDR1 and CDR2: SGHTA and FQGNSA. The CDR3 loop spans 15 amino acids. Trimming cost V 3 bases and J 4 bases, with 13 bases left between them. CDR3 amino acids: CASSFQGSGNQPQHF. In nucleotides, the CDR3 is TGTGCCAGCAGCTTCCAGGGAAGTGGAAATCAGCCCCAGCATTTT. Full variable domain (outside the CDR3, taken from reference TRBV7-2 and TRBJ1-5): GAGVSQSPSNKVTEKGKDVELRCDPISGHTALYWYRQSLGQGLEFLIYFQGNSAPDKSGLPSDRFSAERTGGSVSTLTIQRTQQEDSAVYLCASSFQGSGNQPQHFGDGTRLSIL.

This clonotype showed up many times. CDR3 nucleotides: TGTGCCAGCAGCGTCACAGGGATTTTGAACACTGAAGCTTTCTTT. Translated: CASSVTGILNTEAFF. The chain uses TRBV9 and TRBJ1-1; the D gene is possibly TRBD1 (6 bases). V lost 2 bases and J 0 bases, leaving 11 bases between the germline ends. This CDR3 comprises 15 residues. The germline CDR1 and CDR2 sequences are SGDLS and YYNGEE. Drawing the rest from reference TRBV9 and TRBJ1-1, the complete variable domain is DSGVTQTPKHLITATGQRVTLRCSPRSGDLSVYWYQQSLDQGLQFLIQYYNGEERAKGNILERFSAQQFPDLHSELNLSSLELGDSALYFCASSVTGILNTEAFFGQGTRLTVV.

Comment on this clonotype: Germline is not matched at one junction end, which may reflect a read error. The chain uses TRBV11-3 and TRBJ2-2; perhaps D is TRBD1 or TRBD2 (6 bases each). There are 16 residues in the CDR3. Germline CDR1 is SGHNT and CDR2 is YENEEA. CDR3 DNA: TGTGTCAGCAGCCCCGGGGGCCCGCGGGGCACCGGGGAGCTGTTTTTT. Encoded protein: CVSSPGGPRGTGELFF.